A selection of T cell receptor beta chains follows, all from one sample in a study. TCRdb independently ran MiXCR on the 5' RACE reads; one entry per CDR3 protein. The data hold tens of thousands of distinct CDR3 sequences, with about 28% observed a single time. The source material was naive CD4+ T cells sorted from blood. The receptors come from a female donor with breast cancer. The CDR3 runs from the conserved cysteine through the conserved F or W. Each record gives: J gene, V gene, CDR3 protein.

TRBJ2-1 TRBV20-1 CSARDSGRGSYNEQFF
TRBJ2-5 TRBV24-1 CATSDTSRELGTETQYF
TRBJ1-6 TRBV9 CARGSRRNSPLHF
TRBJ1-1 TRBV7-9 CASSLVQAARANTEAFF
TRBJ2-7 TRBV9 CASSVEPRGSYEQYF
TRBJ1-3 TRBV9 CASSAVGGGSGNTIYF
TRBJ2-3 TRBV11-1 CASSFRQAYTDTRYF
TRBJ1-2 TRBV7-2 CASSKPSRGYTF
TRBJ2-5 TRBV10-3 CAISESNMGAETQYF
TRBJ2-7 TRBV2 CASTITGGAYEQYF
TRBJ2-6 TRBV28 CASSFGGSGANVLTF
TRBJ2-1 TRBV7-9 CASSLLVVLEGNEQFF
TRBJ2-7 TRBV27 CASRLTGEGSYEQYF
TRBJ1-1 TRBV5-1 CASSLGTGYAEAFF
TRBJ1-1 TRBV29-1 CSAGGQLNTEASF
TRBJ2-1 TRBV6-2/TRBV6-3 CASSYIFRNEQFF
TRBJ1-1 TRBV6-2/TRBV6-3 CASSDTGATEAFF
TRBJ1-2 TRBV5-1 CASSLDYTF
TRBJ1-1 TRBV20-1 CSASPTMGRTEAFF
TRBJ2-5 TRBV5-1 CASSIAGTEKETQYF
TRBJ2-3 TRBV5-1 CASSLGVTSTDTQYF
TRBJ1-2 TRBV12-3/TRBV12-4 CASWRTGGRLGGYTF
TRBJ2-1 TRBV7-2 CASSLENRFRNEQFF
TRBJ2-1 TRBV7-2 CASSFGGRAYNEQFF
TRBJ2-7 TRBV4-2 CASSQDFSGQGTYEQYF
TRBJ1-2 TRBV7-9 CASSPGTDPSGYTF
TRBJ1-1 TRBV6-5 CASNTIKNTEAFF
TRBJ2-7 TRBV20-1 CSGDRGDYEQYF
TRBJ2-5 TRBV28 CASSLVGTVPGTQYF
TRBJ2-5 TRBV6-2/TRBV6-3 CASSRRSQETQYF
TRBJ2-3 TRBV20-1 CSARRPGTDTQYF